The sequence of this TCR beta chain was determined in a study of beta chain features in type 1 diabetes. Notes on the study in general: No resolution was reached here on whether HLA type influences TCRB rearrangement. A greater similarity of naive, central memory and Treg TCRB repertoires was seen among patients than among healthy donors.

Isolated RNA was reverse transcribed in full, so expressed TCRB transcripts were sequenced. TCRdb keeps only in-frame clones here, not all; method: immunoSEQ multiplex PCR. This sample has roughly 150,000 clones, with 11% found just once. Per donor, one heparinised blood draw averaged roughly 120 mL. Each sorted fraction was over 98% pure. This clone was counted many times. As yet, its antigen is unknown. At the DNA level, this CDR3 is encoded by other sequences in the same sample as well. Germline V CDR1 and CDR2: SGHTA, FQGTGA. There are 15 residues in the CDR3. The ends were cut back, 0 bases at V and 7 bases at J, with 13 bases in the middle.

V and J are TRBV7-3 and TRBJ2-1, with D possibly TRBD1 on 5 matching bases. The source material was central memory CD4+ T cells from blood. This TCR derives from a man aged 18 to 35 in good health. As DNA, the CDR3 is TGTGCCAGCAGCTTAACAGGGGAAGGCCGGAATGAGCAGTTCTTC. It is translated as CASSLTGEGRNEQFF.